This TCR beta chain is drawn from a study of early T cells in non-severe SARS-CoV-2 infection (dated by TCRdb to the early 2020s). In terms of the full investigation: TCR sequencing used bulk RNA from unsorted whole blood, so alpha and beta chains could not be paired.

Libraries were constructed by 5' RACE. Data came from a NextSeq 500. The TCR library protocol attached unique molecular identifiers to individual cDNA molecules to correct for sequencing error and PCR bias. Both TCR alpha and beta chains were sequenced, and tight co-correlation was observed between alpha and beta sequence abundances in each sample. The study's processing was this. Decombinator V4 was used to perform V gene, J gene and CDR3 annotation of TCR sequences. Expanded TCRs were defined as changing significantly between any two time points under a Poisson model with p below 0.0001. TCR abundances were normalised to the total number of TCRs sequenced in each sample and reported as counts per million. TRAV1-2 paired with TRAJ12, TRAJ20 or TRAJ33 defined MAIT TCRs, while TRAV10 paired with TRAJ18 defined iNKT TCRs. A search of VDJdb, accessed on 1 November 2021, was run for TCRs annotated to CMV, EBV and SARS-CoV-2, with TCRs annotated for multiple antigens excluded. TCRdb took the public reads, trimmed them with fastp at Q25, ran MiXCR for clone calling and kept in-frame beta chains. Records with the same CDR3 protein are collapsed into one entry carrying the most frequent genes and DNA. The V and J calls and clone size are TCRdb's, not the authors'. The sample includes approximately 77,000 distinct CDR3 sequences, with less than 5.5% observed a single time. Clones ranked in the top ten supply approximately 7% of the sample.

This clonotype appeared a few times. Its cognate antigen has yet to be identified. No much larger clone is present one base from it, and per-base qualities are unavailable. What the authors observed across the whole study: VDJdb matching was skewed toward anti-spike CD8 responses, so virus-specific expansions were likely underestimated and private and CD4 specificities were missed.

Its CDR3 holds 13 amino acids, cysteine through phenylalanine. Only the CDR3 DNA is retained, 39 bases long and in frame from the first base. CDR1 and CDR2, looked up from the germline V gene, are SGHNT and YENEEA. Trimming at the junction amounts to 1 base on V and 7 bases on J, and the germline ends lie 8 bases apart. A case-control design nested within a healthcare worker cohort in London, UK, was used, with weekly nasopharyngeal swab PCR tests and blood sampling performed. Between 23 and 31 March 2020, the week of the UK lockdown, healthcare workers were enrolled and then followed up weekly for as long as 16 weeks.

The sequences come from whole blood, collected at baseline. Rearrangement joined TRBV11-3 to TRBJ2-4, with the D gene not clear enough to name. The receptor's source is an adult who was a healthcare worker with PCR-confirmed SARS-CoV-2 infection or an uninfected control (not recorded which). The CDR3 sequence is CASSLGPANIQYF. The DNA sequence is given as TGTGCCAGCAGCTTAGGACCAGCTAACATTCAGTACTTC.